The present T cell receptor beta chain was sequenced within a study of T cells in Graves' hyperthyroidism and ophthalmopathy. General observations from the study: Researchers found most expanded thyroid clonotypes above 0.001 in blood as well. In the analysis, a 13 V-J model separated ophthalmopathy from stable hyperthyroidism.

To note about this clonotype: Its target is not known.

RNA transcripts gave rise to amplified TCR beta CDR3 regions. A set of HTBI primers served as the primers for a first-round RT-PCR of the TCR CDR3. Via MiXCR, TCRdb re-called the multiplex PCR reads, giving one row per CDR3 protein. Among 650,000 to 850,000 distinct CDR3 sequences listed, around 19% were seen once. V lost 2 bases, J lost 0 bases, and 5 bases stayed unmatched. The CDR3 covers 15 residues. Per the germline V gene, CDR1 is DFQATT and CDR2 is SNEGSKA (reference sequence). Material: blood. V and J are TRBV20-1 and TRBJ1-2, with 8 bases that match TRBD1. The source of this sequence is a woman in her fifties or sixties with Graves' hyperthyroidism that later progressed to Graves' ophthalmopathy. The CDR3 sequence is CSARSGTGSNYGYTF. Written as DNA, the CDR3 is TGCAGTGCTAGATCCGGGACAGGCTCTAACTATGGCTACACCTTC.